This paragraph reports one T cell receptor (beta chain). Its antigen is as yet unknown. This sample stems from a study of a mutant IDH1 vaccine in newly diagnosed glioma. Study context: The sex distribution of treated patients was around 62% male and roughly 40% female, with a mean age of 40.4 years. Scheduled at week 35, visit V12 preceded visit V13, held at week 47.

Clones were sequenced by immunoSEQ multiplex PCR, and TCRdb holds only the in-frame ones, with some missing. The sample holds about 54,000 clones, 80% to 90% seen once. Trimming removed 3 bases at V and 4 bases at J, with 9 bases between. The CDR3 is 13 amino acids. Germline V gene lookup returns CDR1 LNHNV and CDR2 YYDKDF (reference sequence). Time point in this sample: week 35, safety follow-up. What each vaccine dose contained was 300 ug of mutant IDH1 20-mer peptide, accompanied by topical imiquimod. The patients received vaccinations eight times, in weeks 1, 3, 5, 7, 11, 15, 19 and 23. The sequence was obtained from a woman younger than 35 with glioma. The chain has TRBV15 and TRBJ1-2; no definite D call. Sequencing used PBMCs, obtained from a glioma patient whose treatment included an IDH1 peptide vaccine. DNA of the CDR3: TGTGCCACCAGCAGTAGGGTGGGCTATGGCTACACCTTC. It is translated as CATSSRVGYGYTF.